This paragraph covers one T cell receptor (beta chain) sequence. Antigen: not known. This sample stems from a study of cytomegalovirus exposure and HLA in healthy donors. Study-level results: Earlier analysis yielded a pattern in which most TCR beta V segments were productive about 87% or about 30% of the time.

V shed 1 base and J 7 bases; nucleotides not matched to a gene: 6. The germline gives CDR1 SGHTA, CDR2 FQGTGA. The CDR3 contains 16 residues. In the PCR, 60 Vbeta and 13 Jbeta primers were used. Sequencing was performed with immunoSEQ multiplex PCR; in TCRdb, only in-frame clones are kept and a portion is missing. The sample lists 150,000 or so clones; about three quarters were seen once. The chain employs TRBV7-3 and TRBJ2-2; TRBD2 matches 10 bases. The receptor was derived from a man aged 35-49 years in good health and CMV-seropositive. The sample taken for sequencing was PBMCs. The DNA of the CDR3 is TGTGCCAGCAGCTTAAGAGCGGGAGGGCCCGGCGGGGAGCTGTTTTTT. It codes for CASSLRAGGPGGELFF. The complete variable domain, with remaining parts taken from reference TRBV7-3 and TRBJ2-2, reads GAGVSQTPSNKVTEKGKYVELRCDPISGHTALYWYRQSLGQGPEFLIYFQGTGAADDSGLPNDRFFAVRPEGSVSTLKIQRTERGDSAVYLCASSLRAGGPGGELFFGEGSRLTVL.